This TCR beta chain comes out of a study of identical twins (dated by TCRdb to about 2016). Concerning the study at large: To test whether fetal clonotypes persist, this study deep-sequenced TCR alpha and beta repertoires from monozygotic twins, from unrelated adults of various ages, and from cord blood. Replicate twin experiments were performed at different times using different library preparation protocols to rule out contamination. On the study overall, not on this receptor specifically: Zero-insertion analyses could be partly confounded by invariant T cells such as MAIT and iNKT, although diverse VJ usage argued against such confounding for most clonotypes. In monozygotic twins, out-of-frame TCR alpha sharing was systematically underestimated by recombination models, although the models agreed with sharing between unrelated individuals. Abundant cord blood beta clonotypes had fewer insertions, young adult naive repertoires showed a similar but weaker trend, and memory repertoires showed no such trend. Conclusions relied on cross-sectional statistical analysis, since the same donors could not be followed over many years. Excess twin sharing in beta out-of-frame sequences was weaker because fewer shared sequences lowered the signal-to-noise ratio. Compared with coincidental sharing between unrelated individuals, out-of-frame TCR alpha sequences shared between twins showed an excess of sequences with low generation probability.

Library generation was performed with 5' RACE. Instrument used: Illumina HiSeq 2000. A universal primer binding site was introduced by template switching, and a unique molecular identifier was present in the final cDNA, enabling accurate counting of TCR cDNA molecules. First-strand cDNA for TCR alpha and beta chains was synthesized from specific primers in the conserved constant-segment region. To control for contamination, every cDNA library carried two barcodes: a SMART-Mk sample barcode plus Illumina barcodes. TruSeq adapter sequences, together with Illumina sample barcodes, were added in two successive PCR steps. The Illumina HiSeq platform was used with custom primers to sequence TCR alpha and beta cDNA libraries. Under the source paper's analysis protocol: Raw reads were processed with MiGEC to extract unique molecular identifiers, and MiXCR was used to determine CDR3 positions. Recombination models were inferred per individual with the repgenHMM and IGoR tools using an EM algorithm. The analysis of shared clonotypes was done with the tcR package in R, with sharing normalized by the product of cloneset sizes. Out-of-frame nonproductive sequences were analyzed to study raw recombination free of thymic and clonal selection effects. TCRdb reprocessed the public reads (quality trimming at Q25 with fastp, clone calling with MiXCR) and kept in-frame beta chains. For every CDR3 protein sequence, its rows merge into one entry that carries the most common genes and DNA. The V and J calls shown here were made by TCRdb, not taken from the authors' results. This sample is represented by roughly 700,000 distinct CDR3 sequences; around 8.3% of them were singletons. Around 0.95% of the sample is in the top ten clones.

From a lookup of the germline V gene, CDR1 and CDR2 are MNHEY and SVGAGI. V and J are truncated by 0 bases and 5 bases respectively, leaving an intervening sequence of 13 bases. Inclusive of the bounding cysteine and phenylalanine, the CDR3 is 16 residues long. The entry retains the CDR3 DNA only, 48 bases that are in frame from base 1. Only healthy Caucasian donors were included. Three pairs of female monozygotic twins, all aged roughly 18 to 30 years, made up the twin cohort. The RNA used for TCR libraries was isolated from peripheral blood mononuclear cells. A few counts support this clonotype. Its antigen target is currently unknown. Base qualities are not provided; no much larger clone lies one nucleotide away. The sample also formed part of further work on yellow fever vaccine responses in identical twins. The second study's paper adds: The T cell response to vaccination in identical twins was reported by the authors to appear partly convergent and partly personalized. The study precisely tracked vaccine-responding T cell clones in identical twins.

The chain joins TRBV6-5 to TRBJ1-4; the D segment cannot be called with confidence. Sequencing used PBMCs. The receptor was derived from a woman between 18 and 30 years old in good health. The CDR3 protein sequence reads: CASSYSMNSLNEKLFF. The DNA is TGTGCCAGCAGTTACTCCATGAACAGCTTAAATGAAAAACTGTTTTTT.